These 30 T cell receptor beta chains share one sample of origin, sequenced in a study of T cells in Graves' hyperthyroidism and ophthalmopathy. Regions amplified from RNA transcripts were the TCR beta CDR3 regions. With the HTBI primer set, the TCR CDR3 went through a first round of RT-PCR. In TCRdb, the multiplex PCR reads were re-called with MiXCR into one record per CDR3 protein. Of under 400,000 distinct CDR3 sequences listed, 15% to 19% are singletons. The sequenced sample consisted of blood. The receptors were sampled from a woman in her late teens or twenties with Graves' hyperthyroidism that later progressed to Graves' ophthalmopathy.

This clonotype appeared a single time. A much larger clonotype is one base distant, so this may be a read error. The chain couples TRBV2 to TRBJ2-7; no firm D call. V was pared by 6 bases and J by 3 bases, with 18 bases between. The germline gives CDR1 SNHLY, CDR2 FYNNEI. This CDR3 has 15 amino acids. CDR3 sequence: CASRPEQLRSYEQYF. The CDR3 DNA reads as TGTGCCAGCAGACCCGAACAGCTCCGTAGCTACGAGCAGTACTTC.

The rearrangement uses TRBV11-3 and TRBJ2-6, with D possibly matching TRBD2 (7 bases). The CDR3 covers 15 residues. The V gene's germline CDR1 is SGHNT and CDR2 YENEEA. The CDR3 DNA follows: TGTGCAGGCGGGGGCAGGGTACCTGGGGCCAACGTCCTGACTTTC. As protein: CAGGGRVPGANVLTF.

The table lists this clonotype with many counts. The V and J genes are TRBV29-1 and TRBJ2-5; TRBD2 matches 11 bases. The CDR3 covers 15 residues. CDR1 and CDR2 (germline): SQVTM, ANQGSEA. V lost 4 bases and J lost 2; bases outside the gene matches: 6. CDR3 sequence (DNA): TGCAGCGTTGTGGCTAGCGGGAGGTTTCAAGAGACCCAGTACTTC. Encoded protein: CSVVASGRFQETQYF. Looking up the rest from reference TRBV29-1 and TRBJ2-5 gives the full variable domain: SAVISQKPSRDICQRGTSLTIQCQVDSQVTMMFWYRQQPGQSLTLIATANQGSEATYESGFVIDKFPISRPNLTFSTLTVSNMSPEDSSIYLCSVVASGRFQETQYFGPGTRLLVL.

There are many counts of this clonotype. The chain uses TRBV11-2 and TRBJ2-2; no clear D. V was pared by 2 bases and J by 0 bases, with 10 bases between. Germline V gene lookup returns CDR1 SGHAT and CDR2 FQNNGV. The CDR3 sequence is 16 residues long. CDR3 region: CASSLSGIANTGELFF. The CDR3 DNA sequence: TGTGCCAGCAGCTTATCCGGAATAGCGAACACCGGGGAGCTGTTTTTT.

The chain uses TRBV6-2 or TRBV6-3 and TRBJ2-1; D remains ambiguous. The CDR3 contains 11 residues. V was trimmed by 2 bases and J by 12 bases, leaving 8 bases between them. Germline V lookup: CDR1 MNHEY, CDR2 SVGEGT. CDR3 DNA: TGTGCCAGCAGTTACCCTGGAGCGCAGTTCTTC. Translated: CASSYPGAQFF.

This clonotype was seen at least ten times. The chain uses TRBV5-1 and TRBJ1-3; TRBD1 matches at 7 bases. Germline values: CDR1 SGHRS, CDR2 YFSETQ. The V segment lost 4 bases and the J segment 0 bases; nucleotides outside the gene matches: 4. CDR3 length: 15 residues. The CDR3 region has the DNA TGCGCCAGCAGCACAGGGGACAGCTCTGGAAACACCATATATTTT. It is translated as CASSTGDSSGNTIYF.

This clonotype was counted between two and nine times. This chain links TRBV4-3 with TRBJ2-7; TRBD1 matches 9 bases. Germline V gene sequence: CDR1 LGHNA, CDR2 YSLEER. V lost 1 base and J lost 0; bases outside the gene matches: 10. The CDR3 contains 18 residues. CDR3 coding DNA: TGCGCCAGCAGCCAAGGGTCCGCCCGGGACAGGGTCTCCTACGAGCAGTACTTC. Translation: CASSQGSARDRVSYEQYF.

CDR3 residues: CASSIRHPLFYGYTF. The CDR3 nucleotides are TGTGCCAGTAGTATTCGACATCCCCTCTTCTATGGCTACACCTTC. The gene calls are TRBV19 and TRBJ1-2; the D is unclear. The CDR3 sequence is 15 residues long. V was shortened by 3 bases and J by 4 bases, with 15 bases between the two germline ends. CDR1 LNHDA and CDR2 SQIVND come from the germline V gene (reference sequence).

This chain connects TRBV27 to TRBJ2-7, with D possibly being TRBD2 (6 bases). The germline gives CDR1 MNHEY, CDR2 SMNVEV (reference sequence). This CDR3 is 15 amino acids long. Trimming cost V 3 bases and J 2 bases, with 14 bases left between them. The CDR3 DNA reads as TGTGCCAGCAGTTTTCAGGCGGGGCGGGCCTACGAGCAGTACTTC. It translates to CASSFQAGRAYEQYF.

This clonotype has a handful of counts. The chain employs TRBV18 and TRBJ2-7; TRBD2 aligns across 11 bases. V shed 5 bases and J 0 bases; nucleotides not matched to a gene: 9. This CDR3 spans 17 amino acids. Germline V lookup: CDR1 KGHSH, CDR2 LQKENI. The DNA for the CDR3 is TGTGCCAGCTCATTCGAGCTAGCGGGAGGAAGCTCCTACGAGCAGTACTTC. Translation gives CASSFELAGGSSYEQYF.

This rearrangement joins TRBV28 to TRBJ2-3; possibly TRBD2 for D (5 bases). Germline V gene lookup returns CDR1 MDHEN and CDR2 SYDVKM. The CDR3 consists of 15 residues. V was pared by 7 bases and J by 7 bases, with 21 bases between. CDR3 nucleotide sequence: TGTGCCAGCACCAAGAGCGGCCAGCTGGGGAATACGCAGTATTTT. Encoded protein: CASTKSGQLGNTQYF.

In regard to this clonotype: The junction does not match germline at one end; this may be a read error. This chain uses TRBV27 with TRBJ2-3; D call uncertain. CDR3 length: 13 amino acids. Germline V gene data show CDR1 as MNHEY and CDR2 as SMNVEV (reference sequence). The CDR3 nucleotides read TGCGCCAGCAGACAAACTAGCACAGATACGCAGTATTTT. Amino acid sequence: CASRQTSTDTQYF.

This clonotype was detected once. A much larger clone is a single base away; this may be a read error. The rearrangement joins TRBV27 to TRBJ2-7; the D gene is possibly TRBD1 (6 bases). Per germline, CDR1 MNHEY and CDR2 SMNVEV (reference sequence). The CDR3 consists of 15 residues. The CDR3, as DNA: TGTGCCAGCAGTAGGGAGAATGGGGGCCTCTACGAGCGGTACTTC. This gives the protein CASSRENGGLYERYF.

At least ten counts were recorded for this clonotype. V is TRBV28 and J is TRBJ2-5, with 8 bases that match TRBD2. V lost 4 bases, J lost 4 bases, and 5 bases stayed unmatched. The CDR3 sequence is 14 residues long. CDR1 is MDHEN, CDR2 SYDVKM, per germline. The CDR3 bases are TGTGCCAGCAGTTCAGCGGGAGCGGGAGAGACCCAGTACTTC. Translating gives CASSSAGAGETQYF.

This clonotype was recorded at least ten times. A junction end diverges from the germline sequence, so it may reflect a read error. The chain carries TRBV5-1 and TRBJ2-3; 7 bases line up with TRBD1. Looked up from germline, CDR1 is SGHRS and CDR2 is YFSETQ. The CDR3 sequence is 14 residues long. For the CDR3, the DNA is TGTGCCAGCAGTCGGGACAGCCCCACAGATACGCAGTATTTT. Amino acids: CASSRDSPTDTQYF.

A few counts support this clonotype. CDR3 in amino acids: CASSFPGRDEQFF. CDR3 coding DNA: TGTGCCAGCAGTTTCCCGGGGAGGGATGAGCAGTTCTTC. This chain joins TRBV28 and TRBJ2-1; 7 bases line up with TRBD2. This CDR3 spans 13 amino acids. J was trimmed by 8 bases and V by 3 bases; bases with no gene match: 4. From germline, CDR1 is MDHEN and CDR2 SYDVKM.

This clonotype was seen many times. The rearrangement joins TRBV28 to TRBJ2-7; TRBD1 agrees at 7 bases. CDR3 length equals 11 residues. The germline gives CDR1 MDHEN, CDR2 SYDVKM. CDR3: CPRGGIYEQYF. The CDR3 nucleotides read TGTCCGAGAGGGGGCATCTACGAGCAGTACTTC.

This clonotype has just a few counts. V gene TRBV19 combines with J gene TRBJ1-1, with D unclear. The ends were cut back, 0 bases at V and 0 bases at J, with 8 bases in the middle. The CDR3 runs 15 residues. Germline CDR1 is LNHDA and CDR2 is SQIVND (reference sequence). CDR3 protein: CASSIEGRMNTEAFF. The CDR3 DNA sequence: TGTGCCAGTAGTATAGAAGGACGGATGAACACTGAAGCTTTCTTT.

This clonotype has more than one count but fewer than ten. The J gene is TRBJ1-3, the V gene TRBV3-1, with D unresolved. Between the trimmed V and J ends, which lost 0 bases and 1 base, there was a span of 7 bases. This CDR3 spans 15 amino acids. Germline V gene sequence: CDR1 LGHDT, CDR2 YNNKEL (reference sequence). CDR3 DNA: TGTGCCAGCAGCCAAGACGCAGGTTCTGGAAACACCATATATTTT. Translation: CASSQDAGSGNTIYF.

In its sample, this clonotype was seen many times. The V gene is TRBV11-2, the J gene TRBJ2-3; possibly TRBD2 for D (6 bases). Per germline, CDR1 SGHAT and CDR2 FQNNGV. The CDR3 covers 16 residues. V was clipped by 2 bases and J by 8 bases, with 20 bases between them. The CDR3, as DNA: TGTGCCAGCAGCTTAATCGGGACTGGAGGACCGGGTACGCAGTATTTT. It yields the protein CASSLIGTGGPGTQYF.

Here the CDR3 DNA reads TGTGCCAGCAGTTTACCGCTACGGCTAGCGGGAGTGGGTGGCGGGGAGCTGTTTTTT. It yields the protein CASSLPLRLAGVGGGELFF. The rearrangement joins TRBV28 to TRBJ2-2; 10 nucleotides agree with TRBD2. Per the germline V gene, CDR1 is MDHEN and CDR2 is SYDVKM. V dropped 2 bases and J dropped 7; count of bases not matched to a gene: 16. The CDR3 spans 19 residues.

The sample holds many counts of this clonotype. The chain uses TRBV7-9 and TRBJ2-7, with 8 bases aligning to TRBD2. This CDR3 has 14 amino acids. V was pared by 1 base and J by 3 bases, with 2 bases of the junction left unmatched. Germline-derived CDR1 and CDR2 are SEHNR and FQNEAQ (reference sequence). CDR3 nucleotide sequence: TGTGCCAGCAGCTTAGAGGGACTAGACTACGAGCAGTACTTC. The encoded protein is CASSLEGLDYEQYF.

This clonotype was recorded once. A read error is possible here, since a much larger clone lies one base away. The J gene is TRBJ2-1, the V gene TRBV5-1; no firm D call. Trimming took off 1 base at V and 2 bases at J, with 10 bases between the two ends. The germline gives CDR1 SGHRS, CDR2 YFSETQ. This CDR3 region has 15 residues. CDR3 protein: CASSLTGAAYNEQFF. The CDR3 bases are TGCGCCAGCAGCTTGACTGGCGCAGCCTACAATGAGCAGTTCTTC.

This rearrangement joins TRBV7-9 to TRBJ2-3; TRBD2 matches at 11 bases. The V segment lost 8 bases and the J segment 6 bases; nucleotides outside the gene matches: 7. The CDR3 has 14 residues. Germline V gene sequence: CDR1 SEHNR, CDR2 FQNEAQ (reference sequence). The CDR3 DNA follows: TGTGCCAGCTCCCGGACTAGCGGGTGGGATACGCAGTATTTT. Translating it yields CASSRTSGWDTQYF. The full variable domain, its missing parts supplied by reference TRBV7-9 and TRBJ2-3, is DTGVSQNPRHKITKRGQNVTFRCDPISEHNRLYWYRQTLGQGPEFLTYFQNEAQLEKSRLLSDRFSAERPKGSFSTLEIQRTEQGDSAMYLCASSRTSGWDTQYFGPGTRLTVL.

About this clonotype: A much larger clone sits a single nucleotide away, making a read error possible. Likely a read error: the CDR3 ends without its conserved phenylalanine or tryptophan. The chain uses TRBV19 and TRBJ1-1; D gene ambiguous. Germline values: CDR1 LNHDA, CDR2 SQIVND (reference sequence). The CDR3 runs 13 residues. V was pared by 7 bases and J by 0 bases, with 9 bases between. The CDR3 reads CASNRNMNTEAFY. The CDR3 region has the DNA TGTGCCAGTAACCGAAACATGAACACTGAAGCTTTCTAT.

This clonotype came up many times. The chain links TRBV20-1 to TRBJ2-5; D possibly corresponds to TRBD2 (6 bases). Trimming removed 0 bases from V and 5 bases from J, with 16 bases in between. The CDR3 loop spans 15 amino acids. The germline CDR1 and CDR2 sequences are DFQATT and SNEGSKA (reference sequence). DNA for the CDR3: TGCAGTGCTAGAGAAACCACGGGGGATTGGGAGACCCAGTACTTC. It codes for CSARETTGDWETQYF.

This clonotype turned up a few times. This chain uses TRBV4-1 with TRBJ1-1; D is possibly TRBD1 (6 bases). The CDR3 length is 20 residues. CDR1 MGHRA and CDR2 YSYEKL come from the germline V gene. The ends were cut back, 0 bases at V and 12 bases at J, with 35 bases in the middle. The CDR3 DNA sequence: TGCGCCAGCAGCCAAGACCCAATTCAGGGTACAGGGCGCGTTACTCCTTCGTCTTTCTTT. Protein product: CASSQDPIQGTGRVTPSSFF.

This clonotype was counted at least ten times. The rearrangement joins TRBV28 to TRBJ1-1; D is unclear. V lost 6 bases and J lost 1, with 12 bases in between. This CDR3 is 14 amino acids long. Germline-derived CDR1 and CDR2 are MDHEN and SYDVKM. The CDR3 loop reads CASSRTLQNTEAFF. The CDR3 DNA reads TGTGCCAGCAGCCGAACCTTACAGAACACTGAAGCTTTCTTT.

This sequence joins TRBV20-1 and TRBJ2-7; 11 bases are shared with TRBD2. The trim removed 6 bases at V and 5 bases at J, leaving 9 bases unmatched. The CDR3 spans 14 residues. The germline V gene encodes CDR1 DFQATT and CDR2 SNEGSKA (reference sequence). The CDR3: CSAKVAGGFNEQYF. Here the CDR3 DNA reads TGCAGTGCGAAGGTAGCGGGAGGGTTCAACGAGCAGTACTTC.

This clonotype was detected ten times or more. This chain joins TRBV2 and TRBJ1-1, with 9 bases matching TRBD1. The CDR3 has 13 residues. V trimming: 7 bases; J trimming: 11 bases; junction bases outside the gene matches: 11. Per the germline V gene, CDR1 is SNHLY and CDR2 is FYNNEI. In nucleotides, the CDR3 is TGTGCCAGCAACCGGGACAGGGATCGAATGGCTTTCTTT. This gives the protein CASNRDRDRMAFF.